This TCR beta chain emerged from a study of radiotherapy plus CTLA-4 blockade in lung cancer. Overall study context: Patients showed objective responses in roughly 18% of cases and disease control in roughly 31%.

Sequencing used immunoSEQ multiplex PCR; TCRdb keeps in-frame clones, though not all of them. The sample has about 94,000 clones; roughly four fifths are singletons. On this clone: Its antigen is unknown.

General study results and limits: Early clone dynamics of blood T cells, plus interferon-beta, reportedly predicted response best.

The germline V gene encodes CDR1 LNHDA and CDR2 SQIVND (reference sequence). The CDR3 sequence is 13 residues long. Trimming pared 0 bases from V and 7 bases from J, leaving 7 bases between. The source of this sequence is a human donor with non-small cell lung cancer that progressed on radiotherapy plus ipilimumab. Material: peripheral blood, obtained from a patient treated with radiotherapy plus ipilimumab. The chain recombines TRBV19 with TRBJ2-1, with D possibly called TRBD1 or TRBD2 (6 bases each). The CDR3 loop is CASSIEGGNEQFF. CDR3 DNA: TGTGCCAGTAGTATAGAAGGGGGGAATGAGCAGTTCTTC. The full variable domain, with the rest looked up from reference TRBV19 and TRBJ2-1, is DGGITQSPKYLFRKEGQNVTLSCEQNLNHDAMYWYRQDPGQGLRLIYYSQIVNDFQKGDIAEGYSVSREKKESFPLTVTSAQKNPTAFYLCASSIEGGNEQFFGPGTRLTVL.